This T cell receptor (beta chain) was found in a study of beta chain features in type 1 diabetes. Investigators reverse transcribed all isolated RNA, so they sequenced expressed TCRB transcripts. Here immunoSEQ multiplex PCR was the method, and the copy in TCRdb shows in-frame clones only, minus some. The sample holds some 250,000 clones, 27% seen once. Every single donor gave one heparinised blood draw, and these averaged around 120 mL. Each of the CD4+ naive, central memory, regulatory and stem cell-like memory populations was sorted via CD45RO/CCR7/CD25/CD127/CD95/CD27. Findings of the study overall: The naive, central memory and Treg TCRB repertoires showed an apparent similarity that was greater among patients than among healthy donors. PCR might favor shorter templates, equally in patients and controls.

A note on this clone: The target antigen is unknown. Just one base apart from a much larger clone, this may be a read error.

This receptor was taken from a man aged 30 to 39 in good health. Sequencing was carried out using central memory CD4+ T cells from blood.

The CDR3 sequence: CASSRDSNQPQHF. CDR3 in DNA: TGTGCCAGCAGCCGGGACAGCAATCAGCCCCAGCATTTT. The rearrangement links TRBV14 to TRBJ1-5; D possibly corresponds to TRBD1 (5 bases). Germline V gene data show CDR1 as SGHDN and CDR2 as FVKESK. V lost 4 bases, J lost 1 base, and 5 bases lay in between. CDR3 length: 13 amino acids.